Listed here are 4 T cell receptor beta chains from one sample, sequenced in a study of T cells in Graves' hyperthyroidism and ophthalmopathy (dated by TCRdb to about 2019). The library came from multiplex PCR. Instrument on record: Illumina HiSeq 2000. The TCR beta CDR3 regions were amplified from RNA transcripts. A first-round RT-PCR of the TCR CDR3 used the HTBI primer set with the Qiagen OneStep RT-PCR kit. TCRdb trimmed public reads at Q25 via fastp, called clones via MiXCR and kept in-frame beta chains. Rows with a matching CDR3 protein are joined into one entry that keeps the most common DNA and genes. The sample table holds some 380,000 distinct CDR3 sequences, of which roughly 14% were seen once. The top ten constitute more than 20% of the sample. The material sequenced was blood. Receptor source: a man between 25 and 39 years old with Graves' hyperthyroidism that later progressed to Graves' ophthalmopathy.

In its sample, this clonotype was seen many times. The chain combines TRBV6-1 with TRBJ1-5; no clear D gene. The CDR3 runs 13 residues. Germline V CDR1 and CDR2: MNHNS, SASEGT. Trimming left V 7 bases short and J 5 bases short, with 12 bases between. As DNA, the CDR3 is TGTGCCAGCACTCCGCGACCAGATCAGCCCCAGCATTTT. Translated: CASTPRPDQPQHF.

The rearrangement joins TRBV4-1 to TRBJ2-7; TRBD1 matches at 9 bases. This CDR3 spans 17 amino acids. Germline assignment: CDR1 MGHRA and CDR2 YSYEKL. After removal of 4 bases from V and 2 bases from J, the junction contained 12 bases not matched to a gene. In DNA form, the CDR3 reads TGCGCCAGCAGCCTTCATCCCGGGACAGGGAACACCTACGAGCAGTACTTC. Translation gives CASSLHPGTGNTYEQYF.

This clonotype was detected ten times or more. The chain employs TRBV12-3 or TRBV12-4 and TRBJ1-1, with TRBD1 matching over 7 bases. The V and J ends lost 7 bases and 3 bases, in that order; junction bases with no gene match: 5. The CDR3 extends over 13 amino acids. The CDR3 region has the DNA TGTGCCAGCAACTGGAGGGGGCACACTGAAGCTTTCTTT. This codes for CASNWRGHTEAFF.

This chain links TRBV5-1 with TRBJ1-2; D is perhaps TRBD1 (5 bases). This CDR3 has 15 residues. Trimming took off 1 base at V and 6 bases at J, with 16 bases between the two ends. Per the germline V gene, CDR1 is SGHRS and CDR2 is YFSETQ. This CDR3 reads CASSLRRDGLNGYTF. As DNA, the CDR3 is TGCGCCAGCAGCTTGCGTAGGGACGGACTTAATGGCTACACCTTC.